This is a list of T cell receptor beta chains from one sample in a study of T-cell reconstitution after alpha-beta-depleted transplantation in children. MiXCR was run by TCRdb on the PCR reads, yielding one entry per CDR3 protein. The repertoire has some 200,000 distinct CDR3 sequences, under 8.5% of them found once; the top ten carry 35%. The sequencing here drew on PBMCs, mostly from graft donor cells, taken 360 days after TCRalphabeta/CD19-depleted stem cell transplant. These receptors were obtained from a male patient aged 2-10 years who had a stem cell transplant for acute myeloid leukemia, so the T cells may come from the graft donor. Both conserved end residues are part of each CDR3. Each record gives: CDR3 DNA, CDR3 protein, D gene, V gene, J gene, clone size, CDR3 length. D genes are given only for firm matches. Where a row states a size, it is once, few, many or the class of an expanded clone; other rows omit it.

CDR3 DNA: TGCAGCGGTAAAGCGGGGAACGAGCAGTACTTC; CDR3 protein: CSGKAGNEQYF; D gene: TRBD2; V gene: TRBV29-1; J gene: TRBJ2-7; clone size: many; CDR3 length: 11
CDR3 DNA: TGTGCCAGCACCACCCAGAGAGCTAATGAAAAACTGTTTTTT; CDR3 protein: CASTTQRANEKLFF; D gene: NA; V gene: TRBV12-3/TRBV12-4; J gene: TRBJ1-4; clone size: NA; CDR3 length: 14
CDR3 DNA: TGCAGTGCTAGCCTCCGCGGTCCAACTAATGAAAAACTGTTTTTT; CDR3 protein: CSASLRGPTNEKLFF; D gene: NA; V gene: TRBV20-1; J gene: TRBJ1-4; clone size: many; CDR3 length: 15
CDR3 DNA: TGCAGCGTTGAAGATCCTGCCCAAGAGACCCAGTACTTC; CDR3 protein: CSVEDPAQETQYF; D gene: NA; V gene: TRBV29-1; J gene: TRBJ2-5; clone size: few; CDR3 length: 13
CDR3 DNA: TGTGCCAGCAGCTCCCGGGACCTACCTTACAATGAGCAGTTCTTC; CDR3 protein: CASSSRDLPYNEQFF; D gene: NA; V gene: TRBV7-2; J gene: TRBJ2-1; clone size: many; CDR3 length: 15
CDR3 DNA: TGTGCCAGCAGACCCACTAGCGGGAGGGCTCGGGCCCACGAGCAGTACTTC; CDR3 protein: CASRPTSGRARAHEQYF; D gene: TRBD2; V gene: TRBV12-3/TRBV12-4; J gene: TRBJ2-7; clone size: few; CDR3 length: 17
CDR3 DNA: TGTGCCAGCAGCGTAGGGGGATCTCGGACTGAAGCTTTCTTT; CDR3 protein: CASSVGGSRTEAFF; D gene: NA; V gene: TRBV9; J gene: TRBJ1-1; clone size: few; CDR3 length: 14
CDR3 DNA: TGCAGTGCTAGTCGACAGGCCTACGAGCAGTACTTC; CDR3 protein: CSASRQAYEQYF; D gene: NA; V gene: TRBV20-1; J gene: TRBJ2-7; clone size: NA; CDR3 length: 12
CDR3 DNA: TGTGCCAGCACCGAGGGGGGGAACATTCAGTACTTC; CDR3 protein: CASTEGGNIQYF; D gene: NA; V gene: TRBV12-3/TRBV12-4; J gene: TRBJ2-4; clone size: many; CDR3 length: 12
CDR3 DNA: TGCAGCGTCCAGGGGACGACCAACGAGCAGTACTTC; CDR3 protein: CSVQGTTNEQYF; D gene: NA; V gene: TRBV29-1; J gene: TRBJ2-7; clone size: NA; CDR3 length: 12